These 19 T cell receptor beta chains were sequenced from one sample in a study of T cell repertoires in aging, cancer and after chemotherapy. Peripheral blood genomic DNA, not sorted cells or RNA, was the template. TRB rearrangements spanning V, D and J were amplified using mixed TRB-A/B primers. TCRdb re-derived calls from the multiplex PCR reads in MiXCR, one entry per CDR3 protein. The sample shows just under 4,500 distinct CDR3 sequences, less than 65% of them seen only once. Material for sequencing was blood. The receptors here all came from a human donor with a solid tumor.

Written as DNA, the CDR3 is TGTGCCAGCAGCTTAGACCCGGGTTTCTATGGCTACACCTTC. Its protein product is CASSLDPGFYGYTF. This chain connects TRBV7-3 to TRBJ1-2; D not certain. V lost 2 bases, J lost 4 bases, and 11 bases lay in between. The CDR3 has 14 amino acids. The germline gives CDR1 SGHTA, CDR2 FQGTGA.

The DNA for the CDR3 is TGCGCCAGCAGCTTACCAGTTGCTAACTATGGCTACACCTTC. As protein: CASSLPVANYGYTF. The rearrangement uses TRBV5-1 and TRBJ1-2; no clear D. Trimming removed 2 bases at V and 0 bases at J, with 8 bases between. This CDR3 region has 14 residues. Germline loops: CDR1 SGHRS, CDR2 YFSETQ. Full variable domain (rest looked up from reference TRBV5-1 and TRBJ1-2): KAGVTQTPRYLIKTRGQQVTLSCSPISGHRSVSWYQQTPGQGLQFLFEYFSETQRNKGNFPGRFSGRQFSNSRSEMNVSTLELGDSALYLCASSLPVANYGYTFGSGTRLTVV.

The gene calls are TRBV5-6 and TRBJ1-1, with D hard to call. Germline V gene sequence: CDR1 SGHDT, CDR2 YYEEEE. The V gene lost 4 bases and the J gene lost 1 base, with 8 bases spanning the gap. CDR3 length: 13 amino acids. CDR3 in DNA: TGTGCCAGCAGCCCGCGACAGAACACTGAAGCTTTCTTT. Translated, it gives CASSPRQNTEAFF.

The chain carries TRBV5-1 and TRBJ1-6; D is uncertain. Trimming pared 0 bases from V and 7 bases from J, leaving 5 bases between. The length of the CDR3 is 13 residues. From germline, CDR1 is SGHRS and CDR2 YFSETQ. The CDR3 nucleotides are TGCGCCAGCAGCTTGGGGGAGAATTCACCCCTCCACTTT. Translated: CASSLGENSPLHF. The full variable domain, with the rest looked up from reference TRBV5-1 and TRBJ1-6, is KAGVTQTPRYLIKTRGQQVTLSCSPISGHRSVSWYQQTPGQGLQFLFEYFSETQRNKGNFPGRFSGRQFSNSRSEMNVSTLELGDSALYLCASSLGENSPLHFGNGTRLTVT.

For the CDR3, the DNA is TGCAGCGTTCAGAGGACAGGGGTGCACACTGAAGCTTTCTTT. Translated, it gives CSVQRTGVHTEAFF. V gene TRBV29-1 combines with J gene TRBJ1-1, with 9 bases lining up with TRBD1. Germline CDR1 reads SQVTM; CDR2 reads ANQGSEA. Trimming at V came to 5 bases and at J to 3 bases, leaving 7 bases not matched to a gene. The CDR3 length is 14 residues.

This sequence joins TRBV6-5 and TRBJ1-6, with D uncertain. Between the trimmed V and J ends, which lost 6 bases and 7 bases, there was a span of 19 bases. CDR1 is MNHEY, CDR2 SVGAGI, per germline. The CDR3 has 16 amino acids. The CDR3 DNA reads as TGTGCCAGCAGGCCCAAGGCGGTGAACGGAAATTCACCCCTCCACTTT. Translated: CASRPKAVNGNSPLHF.

CDR3 region: CASSRPGQENTEAFF. For the CDR3, the DNA is TGTGCCAGCAGTCGTCCGGGACAGGAGAACACTGAAGCTTTCTTT. V and J are TRBV12-3 or TRBV12-4 and TRBJ1-1, with TRBD1 matching 8 bases. This CDR3 is built from 15 residues. Trimming took 5 bases from V and 1 from J; bases not matched to a gene: 6.

As to this clonotype: The junction departs from germline at one end; a sequencing error may be responsible. The CDR3 DNA is TGTGCAAGCAGGATAGAGGGACAGGGCTACAATGAGCAGTTCTTC. It codes for CASRIEGQGYNEQFF. V usage is TRBV7-9 and J usage is TRBJ2-1; 9 nucleotides line up with TRBD1. The CDR3 contains 15 residues. Germline V lookup: CDR1 SEHNR, CDR2 FQNEAQ (reference sequence).

V gene TRBV20-1 combines with J gene TRBJ1-5, with D perhaps TRBD1 (6 bases). V lost 5 bases, J lost 4 bases, and 15 bases lay in between. The CDR3 runs 14 residues. In germline, CDR1 is DFQATT, CDR2 SNEGSKA (reference sequence). In DNA form, the CDR3 reads TGCAGTGCTGTCTTGGACAGCTCGAATCAGCCCCAGCATTTT. Translation: CSAVLDSSNQPQHF.

The V and J genes are TRBV6-1 and TRBJ1-5; D gene ambiguous. CDR3 length: 14 amino acids. V was shortened by 5 bases and J by 5 bases, with 13 bases between the two germline ends. CDR1 and CDR2 (germline): MNHNS, SASEGT. CDR3 in amino acids: CASSRTQADQPQHF. CDR3 nucleotide sequence: TGTGCCAGCAGTCGGACCCAGGCTGATCAGCCCCAGCATTTT.

This chain connects TRBV5-6 to TRBJ2-7, with a tentative D call TRBD2 (6 bases). Deletions cut 4 bases from V and 2 bases from J, with 19 bases between. CDR1 is SGHDT and CDR2 is YYEEEE in the germline V gene. This CDR3 has 16 amino acids. The CDR3 loop reads CASSTVTGTGAYEQYF. In DNA form, the CDR3 reads TGTGCCAGCAGCACCGTCACCGGGACGGGAGCCTACGAGCAGTACTTC.

V is TRBV30 and J is TRBJ1-3; D is ambiguous. The germline CDR1 and CDR2 sequences are GTSNPN and SVGIG (reference sequence). V was cut by 4 bases and J by 0 bases, with 10 bases left in between. There are 14 residues in the CDR3. The DNA of the CDR3 is TGTGCCTGGAAGACTCCCTTCTCTGGAAACACCATATATTTT. As protein: CAWKTPFSGNTIYF.

Concerning this clonotype itself: A read error may produce the germline difference seen at one junction end. Here the CDR3 reads CASGLNTEAFF. CDR3 in DNA: TGTGCCAGCGGTTTGAACACTGAAGCTTTCTTT. The rearrangement joins TRBV27 to TRBJ1-1; D gene unclear. This CDR3 comprises 11 residues. Germline loops: CDR1 MNHEY, CDR2 SMNVEV (reference sequence).

This clonotype occurred a few times. J is TRBJ1-2 and V is TRBV20-1; TRBD1 aligns across 7 bases. The V segment lost 5 bases and the J segment 7 bases; nucleotides outside the gene matches: 10. The CDR3 is 13 residues long. Germline-derived CDR1 and CDR2 are DFQATT and SNEGSKA (reference sequence). CDR3 residues: CSAGGQPGGGYTF. CDR3 bases: TGCAGTGCTGGGGGACAGCCCGGCGGTGGCTACACCTTC.

The V and J genes are TRBV30 and TRBJ1-1; unclear D gene. The ends were cut back, 0 bases at V and 7 bases at J, with 6 bases in the middle. Germline V gene sequence: CDR1 GTSNPN, CDR2 SVGIG (reference sequence). This CDR3 region has 11 residues. CDR3 nucleotides: TGTGCCTGGAGTGTAATGCGTGAAGCTTTCTTT. It specifies CAWSVMREAFF.

The chain has TRBV20-1 and TRBJ1-3, with no clear D. The CDR3 is 14 residues long. V was trimmed by 3 bases and J by 0 bases, leaving 9 bases between them. Germline V CDR1 and CDR2: DFQATT, SNEGSKA (reference sequence). Written as DNA, the CDR3 is TGCAGTGCTAGTCTACAAAACTCTGGAAACACCATATATTTT. It translates to CSASLQNSGNTIYF.

About this clonotype itself: The junction and the germline gene differ at one end; a read error may be behind it. The gene calls are TRBV19 and TRBJ1-6; D possibly corresponds to TRBD1 (6 bases). CDR1 is LNHDA and CDR2 is SQIVND in the germline V gene (reference sequence). The CDR3 contains 13 residues. CDR3 amino acids: CASSTTGNLPLHF. The CDR3 bases are TGTGCCAGTAGTACTACAGGGAATTTACCCCTCCACTTT.

The chain employs TRBV6-5 and TRBJ2-7, with D possibly TRBD1 on 7 matching bases. This CDR3 comprises 15 residues. Germline CDR1 and CDR2: MNHEY and SVGAGI. The ends were cut back, 6 bases at V and 0 bases at J, with 15 bases in the middle. CDR3 DNA: TGTGCCAGCAGGTTGGAGGGGACAGACTCCTACGAGCAGTACTTC. Protein: CASRLEGTDSYEQYF.

The V call is TRBV27, the J call TRBJ1-1; D gene ambiguous. The germline V gene has CDR1 MNHEY and CDR2 SMNVEV (reference sequence). Trimming removed 2 bases from V and 1 base from J, with 5 bases in between. This CDR3 spans 13 amino acids. This CDR3 is CASSLGGNTEAFF. The CDR3 nucleotides are TGTGCCAGCAGTTTAGGAGGGAACACTGAAGCTTTCTTT.